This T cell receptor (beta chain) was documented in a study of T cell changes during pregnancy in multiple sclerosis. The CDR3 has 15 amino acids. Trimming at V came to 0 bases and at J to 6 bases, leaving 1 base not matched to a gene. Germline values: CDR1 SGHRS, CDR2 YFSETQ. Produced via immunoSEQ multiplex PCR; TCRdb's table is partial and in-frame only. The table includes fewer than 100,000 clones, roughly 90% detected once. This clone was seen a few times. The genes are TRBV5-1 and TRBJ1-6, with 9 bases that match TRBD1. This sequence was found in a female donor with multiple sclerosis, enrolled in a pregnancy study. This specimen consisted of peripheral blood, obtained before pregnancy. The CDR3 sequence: CASSLGGQGNSPLHF. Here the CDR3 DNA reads TGCGCCAGCAGCTTGGGGGGACAGGGTAATTCACCCCTCCACTTT. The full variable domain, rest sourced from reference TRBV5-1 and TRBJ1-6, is KAGVTQTPRYLIKTRGQQVTLSCSPISGHRSVSWYQQTPGQGLQFLFEYFSETQRNKGNFPGRFSGRQFSNSRSEMNVSTLELGDSALYLCASSLGGQGNSPLHFGNGTRLTVT.